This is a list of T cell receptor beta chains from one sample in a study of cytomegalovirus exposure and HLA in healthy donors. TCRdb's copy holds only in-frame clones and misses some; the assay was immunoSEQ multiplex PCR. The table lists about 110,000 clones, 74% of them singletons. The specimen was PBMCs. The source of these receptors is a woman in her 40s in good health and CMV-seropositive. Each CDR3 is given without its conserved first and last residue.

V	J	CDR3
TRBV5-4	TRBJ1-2	ASSRTGGIDGYT
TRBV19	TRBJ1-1	ASSINLGVNTEAF
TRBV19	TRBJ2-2	ASSRGAGELF
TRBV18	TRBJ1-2	ASSSQGFGGYT
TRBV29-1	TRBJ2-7	SVDRGGYDYEQY
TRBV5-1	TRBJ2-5	ASGDKETQY
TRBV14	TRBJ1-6	ASSQTGTAYNSPLH
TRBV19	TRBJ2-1	ASKASGGARITADNEQF
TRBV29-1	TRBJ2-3	SVGLAGITDTQY
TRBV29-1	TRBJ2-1	SAEASGSGSGNEQF
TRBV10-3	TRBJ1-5	AISESGQQSNQPQH
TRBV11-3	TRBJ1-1	ASSLIRGGAF
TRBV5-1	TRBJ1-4	ASSEGTANEKLF
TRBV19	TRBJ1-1	ASIETGGAGTEAF
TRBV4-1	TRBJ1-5	ASSQIGEFNQPQH
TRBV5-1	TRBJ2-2	ASSLTQGGGELF
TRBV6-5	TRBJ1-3	ASKQTGSGNTIY
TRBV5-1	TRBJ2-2	ASSPGTANTGELF
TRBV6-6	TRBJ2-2	ASQRDIGLVGELF
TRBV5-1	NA	ASSVAGTGGINEQF
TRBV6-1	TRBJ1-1	ASSGDRGRGGPEAF
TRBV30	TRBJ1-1	AWRKQGGDTEAF
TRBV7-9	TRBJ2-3	ASSRGQVEYTDTQY
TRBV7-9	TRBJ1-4	ASSKARTTGRFNEKPF
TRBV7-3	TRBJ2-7	ASSLDRYYEQY
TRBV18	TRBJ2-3	ASSPLGQDTQY
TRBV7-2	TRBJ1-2	ASSLAVTGIGYT
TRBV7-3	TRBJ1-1	ASSSDRGGTEAF
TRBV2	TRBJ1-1	ASSDQRATEAF
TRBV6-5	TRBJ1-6	ASSYSNRASSPLH
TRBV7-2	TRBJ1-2	ASSLGQDGKGYT
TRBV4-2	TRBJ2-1	ASSQGPSGGDNEQF
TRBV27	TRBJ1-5	ASNPHLGHHNQPQH
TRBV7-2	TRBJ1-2	ASTVLSGVGYT